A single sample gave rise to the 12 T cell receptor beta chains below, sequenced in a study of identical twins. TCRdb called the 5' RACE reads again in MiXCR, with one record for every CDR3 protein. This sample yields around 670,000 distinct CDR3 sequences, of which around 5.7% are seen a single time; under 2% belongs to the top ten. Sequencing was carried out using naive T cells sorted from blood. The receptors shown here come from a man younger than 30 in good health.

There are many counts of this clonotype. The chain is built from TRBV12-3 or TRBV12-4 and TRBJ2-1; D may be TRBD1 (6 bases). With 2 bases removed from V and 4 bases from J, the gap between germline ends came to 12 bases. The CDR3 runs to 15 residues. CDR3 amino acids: CASSLRGTEYNEQFF. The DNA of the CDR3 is TGTGCCAGCAGTTTAAGGGGGACGGAATACAATGAGCAGTTCTTC.

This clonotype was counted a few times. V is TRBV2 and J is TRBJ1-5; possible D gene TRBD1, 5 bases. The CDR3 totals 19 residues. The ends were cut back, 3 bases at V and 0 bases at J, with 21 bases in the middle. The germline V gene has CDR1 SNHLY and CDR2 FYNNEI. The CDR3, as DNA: TGTGCCAGCAGTGACCACTCCGGGACCCGGGACCATAGCAATCAGCCCCAGCATTTT. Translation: CASSDHSGTRDHSNQPQHF.

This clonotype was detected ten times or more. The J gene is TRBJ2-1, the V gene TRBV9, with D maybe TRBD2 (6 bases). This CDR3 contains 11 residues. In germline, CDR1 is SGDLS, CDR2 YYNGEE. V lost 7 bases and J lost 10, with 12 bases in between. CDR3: CASSLREEQFF. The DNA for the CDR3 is TGTGCCAGCTCACTCCGGGAGGAGCAGTTCTTC.

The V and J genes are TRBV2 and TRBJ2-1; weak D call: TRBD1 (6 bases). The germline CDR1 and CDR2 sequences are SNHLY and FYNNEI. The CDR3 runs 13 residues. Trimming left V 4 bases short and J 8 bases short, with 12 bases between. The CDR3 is CASSVDSGDEQFF. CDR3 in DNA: TGTGCCAGCAGTGTGGACAGTGGGGATGAGCAGTTCTTC.

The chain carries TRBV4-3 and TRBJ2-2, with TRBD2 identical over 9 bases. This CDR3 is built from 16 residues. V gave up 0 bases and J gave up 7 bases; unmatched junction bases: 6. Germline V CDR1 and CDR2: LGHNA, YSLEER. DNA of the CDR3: TGCGCCAGCAGCCAAGAGTTGCTAGCGGGAAACGGGGAGCTGTTTTTT. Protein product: CASSQELLAGNGELFF.

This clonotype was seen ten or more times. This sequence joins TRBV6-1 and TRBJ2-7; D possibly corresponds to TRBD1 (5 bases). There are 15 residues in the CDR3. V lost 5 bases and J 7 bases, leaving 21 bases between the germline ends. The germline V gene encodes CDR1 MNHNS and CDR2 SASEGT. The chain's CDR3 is CASSRAQGAPWEQYV. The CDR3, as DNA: TGTGCCAGCAGTCGGGCCCAGGGTGCCCCGTGGGAGCAGTACGTC.

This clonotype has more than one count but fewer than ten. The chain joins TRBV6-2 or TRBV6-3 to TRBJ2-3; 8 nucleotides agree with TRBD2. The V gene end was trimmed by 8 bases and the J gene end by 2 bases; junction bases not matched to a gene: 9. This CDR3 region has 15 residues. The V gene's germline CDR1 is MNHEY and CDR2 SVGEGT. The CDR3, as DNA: TGTGCCAGCCGCCTCCCGGGGGGGGCCACAGATACGCAGTATTTT. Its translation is CASRLPGGATDTQYF.

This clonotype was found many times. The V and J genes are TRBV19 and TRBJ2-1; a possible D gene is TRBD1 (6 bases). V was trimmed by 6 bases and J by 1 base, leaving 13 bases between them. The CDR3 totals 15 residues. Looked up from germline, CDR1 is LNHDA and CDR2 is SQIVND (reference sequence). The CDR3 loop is CASRKTGLSYNEQFF. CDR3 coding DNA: TGTGCCAGTAGAAAAACAGGGCTTTCCTACAATGAGCAGTTCTTC.

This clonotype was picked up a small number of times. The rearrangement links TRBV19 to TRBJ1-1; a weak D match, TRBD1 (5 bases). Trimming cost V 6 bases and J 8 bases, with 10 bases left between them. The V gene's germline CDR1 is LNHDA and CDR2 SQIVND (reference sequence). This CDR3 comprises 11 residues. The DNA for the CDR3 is TGTGCCAGTAGGTCTCGGACAGAAGCTTTCTTT. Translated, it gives CASRSRTEAFF.

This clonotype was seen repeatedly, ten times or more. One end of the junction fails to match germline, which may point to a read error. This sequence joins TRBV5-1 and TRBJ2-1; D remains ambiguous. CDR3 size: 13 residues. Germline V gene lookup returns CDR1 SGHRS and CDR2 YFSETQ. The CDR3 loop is CASSPGSYNEQFF. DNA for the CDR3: TGTGCCAGCAGCCCCGGGTCCTACAATGAGCAGTTCTTC.

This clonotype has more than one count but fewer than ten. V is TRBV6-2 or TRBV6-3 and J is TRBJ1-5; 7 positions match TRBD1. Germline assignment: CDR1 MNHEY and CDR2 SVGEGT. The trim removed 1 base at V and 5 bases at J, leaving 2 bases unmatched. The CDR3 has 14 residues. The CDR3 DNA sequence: TGTGCCAGCAGTTACTTTACAGGGGATCAGCCCCAGCATTTT. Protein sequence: CASSYFTGDQPQHF.

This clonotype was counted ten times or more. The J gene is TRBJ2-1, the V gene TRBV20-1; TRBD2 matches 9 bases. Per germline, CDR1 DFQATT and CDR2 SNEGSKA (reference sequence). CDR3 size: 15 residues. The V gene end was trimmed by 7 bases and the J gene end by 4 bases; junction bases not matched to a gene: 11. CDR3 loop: CSEAAIAGDYNEQFF. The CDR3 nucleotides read TGCAGTGAAGCGGCTATAGCGGGGGATTACAATGAGCAGTTCTTC.